This T cell receptor (beta chain) was retrieved from a study of T cell changes during pregnancy in multiple sclerosis. The repertoire was sequenced with immunoSEQ multiplex PCR; TCRdb's copy has only in-frame clones and lacks some. The sample shows tens of thousands of clones, about 92% of them seen only once. Germline-derived CDR1 and CDR2 are SQVTM and ANQGSEA. Trimming stripped 6 bases from V and 0 bases from J, with 9 bases between. The CDR3 has 12 residues. This chain uses TRBV29-1 with TRBJ2-7; D might be TRBD2 (5 bases). The specimen was CD4+ T cells from peripheral blood mononuclear cells, collected in the third trimester of pregnancy. This receptor was taken from a female donor with multiple sclerosis, enrolled in a pregnancy study. Here the CDR3 reads CSVAEGSYEQYF. As DNA, the CDR3 is TGCAGCGTCGCCGAGGGCTCCTACGAGCAGTACTTC.